What follows are 15 T cell receptor beta chains derived from one specimen sequenced in a study of cytomegalovirus exposure and HLA in healthy donors. The PCR was carried out with 60 Vbeta primers and 13 Jbeta primers. Sequenced by immunoSEQ multiplex PCR; TCRdb stores in-frame clones only, minus some. The sample contains roughly 78,000 clones, around 58% of which appear only once. Sequenced material: PBMCs. These receptors all stem from a man between 25 and 39 years old in good health and CMV-seropositive.

This chain connects TRBV7-6 to TRBJ2-3; 7 bases match TRBD2. CDR1 is SGHVS, CDR2 FNYEAQ, per germline. This CDR3 has 14 residues. Trimming removed 0 bases from V and 6 bases from J; junction bases left unmatched: 3. CDR3 bases: TGTGCCAGCAGCTTAGCGGGTAGCGGGGATACGCAGTATTTT. This translates into CASSLAGSGDTQYF.

The V call is TRBV5-6, the J call TRBJ1-5, with TRBD1 identical over 9 bases. The J segment lost 6 bases and the V segment lost 6 bases, leaving 7 bases of the junction unmatched. This CDR3 spans 14 amino acids. CDR1 SGHDT and CDR2 YYEEEE come from the germline V gene. The CDR3 DNA reads TGTGCCAGCAAGCGGGACAGGGAGAGTCAGCCCCAGCATTTT. The encoded protein is CASKRDRESQPQHF.

The chain carries TRBV5-5 and TRBJ2-7, with 9 bases matching TRBD2. Germline assignment: CDR1 SGHKS and CDR2 YYEKEE (reference sequence). Losses at the gene ends were 5 bases for V and 4 bases for J; bases not matched to a gene: 10. The CDR3 loop spans 15 amino acids. The CDR3 coding sequence is TGTGCCAGCAGTATGACGCGGACTAGCGTGTACGAGCAGTACTTC. Translation: CASSMTRTSVYEQYF.

The chain uses TRBV5-6 and TRBJ2-5; D is ambiguous. Trimming stripped 0 bases from V and 1 base from J, with 7 bases between. Germline-derived CDR1 and CDR2 are SGHDT and YYEEEE. There are 14 residues in the CDR3. The CDR3, as DNA: TGTGCCAGCAGCTTGGGAGCCATCCAAGAGACCCAGTACTTC. Translating it yields CASSLGAIQETQYF.

The rearrangement uses TRBV5-4 and TRBJ2-5; 11 bases line up with TRBD2. This CDR3 comprises 14 residues. Germline V gene sequence: CDR1 SGHNT, CDR2 YYREEE (reference sequence). V trimming: 6 bases; J trimming: 4 bases; junction bases outside the gene matches: 5. CDR3 in DNA: TGTGCCAGCACTCCCGGACTAGCGGGAGAGACCCAGTACTTC. Amino acids: CASTPGLAGETQYF.

The chain is built from TRBV6-1 and TRBJ2-1; 10 bases agree with TRBD1. CDR3 length: 15 residues. After removal of 7 bases from V and 3 bases from J, the junction contained 6 bases not matched to a gene. Germline V gene data show CDR1 as MNHNS and CDR2 as SASEGT. The CDR3 sequence: CASTPDRGLYNEQFF. The CDR3 nucleotides are TGTGCCAGCACTCCTGACAGGGGGCTCTACAATGAGCAGTTCTTC.

This clone has a handful of counts. V gene TRBV4-1 combines with J gene TRBJ2-4, with a weak D call TRBD1 (6 bases). V dropped 1 base and J dropped 4 bases, with 11 bases sitting between them. The CDR3 runs 15 residues. The germline V gene encodes CDR1 MGHRA and CDR2 YSYEKL. Here the CDR3 DNA reads TGCGCCAGCAGCCAAGTGGAAGGACAGAAAAACATTCAGTACTTC. Protein product: CASSQVEGQKNIQYF.

This chain links TRBV7-2 with TRBJ2-7, with 11 bases fitting TRBD2. Germline assignment: CDR1 SGHTA and CDR2 FQGNSA. V trimming: 2 bases; J trimming: 3 bases; junction bases outside the gene matches: 3. CDR3 length equals 15 residues. The CDR3 spells CASSLNLAGGYEQYF. The CDR3 DNA follows: TGTGCCAGCAGCTTAAACCTAGCGGGAGGCTACGAGCAGTACTTC. Based on the CDR3 plus reference TRBV7-2 and TRBJ2-7, the full variable domain is GAGVSQSPSNKVTEKGKDVELRCDPISGHTALYWYRQSLGQGLEFLIYFQGNSAPDKSGLPSDRFSAERTGGSVSTLTIQRTQQEDSAVYLCASSLNLAGGYEQYFGPGTRLTVT.

This rearrangement joins TRBV4-1 to TRBJ1-1; D may be TRBD1 (5 bases). CDR3 size: 13 residues. Trimming stripped 4 bases from V and 1 base from J, with 7 bases between. Germline CDR1 reads MGHRA; CDR2 reads YSYEKL. The CDR3 sequence is CASSRQGNTEAFF. The CDR3 coding sequence is TGCGCCAGCAGCCGGCAGGGGAACACTGAAGCTTTCTTT.

The chain employs TRBV19 and TRBJ2-7; 10 positions agree with TRBD2. CDR3 size: 15 residues. Germline V gene data show CDR1 as LNHDA and CDR2 as SQIVND (reference sequence). V lost 5 bases and J lost 7; bases outside the gene matches: 11. Written as DNA, the CDR3 is TGTGCCAGTAGTCCCAGTCTAGCGGGAGCGGAGGAGCAGTACTTC. This gives the protein CASSPSLAGAEEQYF.

V is TRBV6-6 and J is TRBJ1-2; D call uncertain. V lost 5 bases and J lost 4, with 11 bases in between. This CDR3 is 13 amino acids long. Germline loops: CDR1 MNHNY, CDR2 SVGAGI (reference sequence). This chain's CDR3 is CASSRARGYGYTF. In nucleotides, the CDR3 is TGTGCCAGCAGTAGAGCCCGAGGCTATGGCTACACCTTC.

The chain employs TRBV28 and TRBJ1-4; D is undetermined. The CDR3 totals 13 residues. V was cut by 3 bases and J by 5 bases, with 7 bases left in between. CDR1 and CDR2 (germline): MDHEN, SYDVKM. The CDR3 DNA follows: TGTGCCAGCAGTTTCGGGAGGAATGAAAAACTGTTTTTT. Translating gives CASSFGRNEKLFF.

This clone was picked up a small number of times. The CDR3 DNA reads as TGTGCCAGCACCTCGCCGAAAGCAGCGAATCAGCCCCAGCATTTT. Protein product: CASTSPKAANQPQHF. The genes are TRBV25-1 and TRBJ1-5, with D unresolved. V was shortened by 7 bases and J by 4 bases, with 17 bases between the two germline ends. CDR1 and CDR2 from the germline V gene are MGHDK and SYGVNS. CDR3 length: 15 residues.

The CDR3 region has the DNA TGTGCCAGCTCTCCTAAATGGGACAGCTACGAGCAGTACTTC. Translation: CASSPKWDSYEQYF. The J gene is TRBJ2-7, the V gene TRBV6-1, with TRBD1 matching 7 bases. J lost 3 bases, V lost 8 bases, and 10 bases had no gene match. The germline CDR1 and CDR2 sequences are MNHNS and SASEGT. The CDR3 sequence is 14 residues long.

The chain carries TRBV6-1 and TRBJ1-5, with 11 bases identical to TRBD1. CDR3 length: 14 amino acids. V lost 6 bases, J lost 5 bases, and 3 bases stayed unmatched. Per germline, CDR1 MNHNS and CDR2 SASEGT. CDR3: CASRGTGGYQPQHF. As DNA, the CDR3 is TGTGCCAGCAGGGGGACAGGGGGGTATCAGCCCCAGCATTTT.